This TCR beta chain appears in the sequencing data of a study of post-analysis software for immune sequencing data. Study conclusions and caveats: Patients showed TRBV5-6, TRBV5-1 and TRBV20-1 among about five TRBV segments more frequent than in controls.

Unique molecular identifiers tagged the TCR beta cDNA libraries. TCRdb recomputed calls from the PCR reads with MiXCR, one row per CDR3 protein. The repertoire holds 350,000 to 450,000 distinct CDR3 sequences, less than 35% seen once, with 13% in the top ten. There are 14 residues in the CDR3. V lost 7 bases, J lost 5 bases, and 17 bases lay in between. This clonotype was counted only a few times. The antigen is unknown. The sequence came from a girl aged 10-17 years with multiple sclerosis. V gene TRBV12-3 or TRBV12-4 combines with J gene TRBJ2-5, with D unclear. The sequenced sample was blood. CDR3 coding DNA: TGTGCCAGCATTACCGGGCGGTTGGGCGAGACCCAGTACTTC. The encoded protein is CASITGRLGETQYF.